The 2 T cell receptor beta chains presented below share a single source sample, sequenced in a study of T-cell reconstitution after alpha-beta-depleted transplantation in children. Unique molecular identifiers were incorporated during preparation of the TCRbeta library. TCRdb reprocessed the PCR reads with MiXCR, giving one entry per CDR3 protein. The repertoire holds tens of thousands of distinct CDR3 sequences, with around 18% as singletons. The sequenced sample was PBMCs, mostly from graft donor cells, obtained 360 days after TCRalphabeta/CD19-depleted stem cell transplant. The receptors were gathered from a male patient aged 2 to 9 who had a stem cell transplant for acute lymphoblastic leukemia, so the T cells may come from the graft donor.

The chain combines TRBV6-5 with TRBJ1-1; 7 positions match TRBD1. Germline V gene lookup returns CDR1 MNHEY and CDR2 SVGAGI. CDR3 length: 13 residues. Trimming at V came to 0 bases and at J to 12 bases, leaving 7 bases not matched to a gene. Here the CDR3 DNA reads TGTGCCAGCAGTTACTCATACAGGGGAATGACTTTCTTT. Its protein is CASSYSYRGMTFF.

This rearrangement joins TRBV2 to TRBJ2-1, with TRBD2 identical over 7 bases. Losses at the gene ends were 7 bases for V and 2 bases for J; bases not matched to a gene: 5. In germline, CDR1 is SNHLY, CDR2 FYNNEI. This CDR3 comprises 14 residues. The CDR3 bases are TGTGCCAGCACGGGCGGGAGCCCCTACAATGAGCAGTTCTTC. This encodes CASTGGSPYNEQFF.